The 8 T cell receptor beta chains listed next were all sequenced from one sample in a study of blood T cell repertoires in COVID-19. Repertoires were generated with immunoSEQ multiplex PCR, while TCRdb's copy carries only in-frame clones and drops some. The table lists 250,000 to 350,000 clones, about 90% of them singletons. Sequenced input: peripheral blood. These receptors came from a woman aged 25-40 years with COVID-19, enrolled during active disease.

This chain links TRBV5-1 with TRBJ2-1; TRBD2 matches at 14 bases. Germline CDR1 reads SGHRS; CDR2 reads YFSETQ. Losses at the gene ends were 4 bases for V and 5 bases for J; bases not matched to a gene: 5. The CDR3 consists of 16 residues. The CDR3 reads CASSRGTSGGHNEQFF. CDR3 DNA sequence: TGCGCCAGCAGCCGGGGGACTAGCGGGGGACACAATGAGCAGTTCTTC.

The V gene is TRBV28, the J gene TRBJ1-3, with D uncertain. The CDR3 extends over 15 amino acids. Trimming took off 6 bases at V and 4 bases at J, with 16 bases between the two ends. CDR1 and CDR2 (germline): MDHEN, SYDVKM. The CDR3 protein is CASSPRSRIGNTIYF. The CDR3 region has the DNA TGTGCCAGCAGCCCACGTTCGCGGATCGGAAACACCATATATTTT.

In this sample, this clone turned up once. The genes are TRBV30 and TRBJ1-5, with TRBD1 as a possible D gene (5 bases). This CDR3 has 13 amino acids. Germline CDR1 is GTSNPN and CDR2 is SVGIG (reference sequence). Trimming stripped 3 bases from V and 5 bases from J, with 11 bases between. Here the CDR3 DNA reads TGTGCCTGGAGCCCGGGGGGTCATCAGCCCCAGCATTTT. Protein: CAWSPGGHQPQHF. Using reference TRBV30 and TRBJ1-5 for the parts outside the CDR3, the full variable domain is SQTIHQWPATLVQPVGSPLSLECTVEGTSNPNLYWYRQAAGRGLQLLFYSVGIGQISSEVPQNLSASRPQDRQFILSSKKLLLSDSGFYLCAWSPGGHQPQHFGDGTRLSIL.

This chain uses TRBV5-1 with TRBJ2-7; 7 nucleotides match TRBD1. V gave up 0 bases and J gave up 1 base; unmatched junction bases: 4. The germline gives CDR1 SGHRS, CDR2 YFSETQ. The CDR3 loop spans 15 amino acids. The CDR3 sequence: CASSLGDRVSYEQYF. The CDR3 nucleotides read TGCGCCAGCAGCTTGGGAGACAGGGTGTCCTACGAGCAGTACTTC.

The V and J genes are TRBV18 and TRBJ2-1; TRBD2 agrees at 10 bases. The CDR3 loop spans 16 amino acids. Germline V gene lookup returns CDR1 KGHSH and CDR2 LQKENI. Trimming at V came to 0 bases and at J to 9 bases, leaving 8 bases not matched to a gene. The CDR3 sequence: CASSPPLAGGGFEQFF. CDR3 DNA: TGTGCCAGCTCACCACCGTTAGCGGGAGGTGGGTTTGAGCAGTTCTTC. The full variable domain, its missing parts supplied by reference TRBV18 and TRBJ2-1, is NAGVMQNPRHLVRRRGQEARLRCSPMKGHSHVYWYRQLPEEGLKFMVYLQKENIIDESGMPKERFSAEFPKEGPSILRIQQVVRGDSAAYFCASSPPLAGGGFEQFFGPGTRLTVL.

The chain carries TRBV5-4 and TRBJ2-1; TRBD2 matches 11 bases. Losses at the gene ends were 0 bases for V and 5 bases for J; bases not matched to a gene: 7. There are 17 residues in the CDR3. Germline V gene sequence: CDR1 SGHNT, CDR2 YYREEE (reference sequence). This CDR3 is CASSLAVAGLADNEQFF. In nucleotides, the CDR3 is TGTGCCAGCAGCTTGGCGGTCGCGGGACTAGCGGACAATGAGCAGTTCTTC.

J is TRBJ2-1 and V is TRBV27; 7 bases are shared with TRBD1. Germline CDR1 and CDR2: MNHEY and SMNVEV (reference sequence). V was pared by 3 bases and J by 10 bases, with 3 bases of the junction left unmatched. CDR3 length: 12 residues. CDR3 in amino acids: CASSLGTAEQFF. DNA for the CDR3: TGTGCCAGCAGTTTGGGGACAGCCGAGCAGTTCTTC.

The chain links TRBV9 to TRBJ2-1, with 12 bases that match TRBD1. The CDR3 is 16 residues long. Germline V gene sequence: CDR1 SGDLS, CDR2 YYNGEE. Trimming took 3 bases from V and 7 from J; bases not matched to a gene: 8. The CDR3 DNA follows: TGTGCCAGCAGCGCCGTGGGACAGGGGGCGAGAAATGAGCAGTTCTTC. This gives the protein CASSAVGQGARNEQFF.